This T cell receptor beta chain came from a study of blood T cells in healthy people across ages. Primers used in a second PCR of roughly 6 to 12 cycles were a sample-barcoded 5' primer and a J-beta primer mix. One entry per CDR3 protein, called by TCRdb with MiXCR from the 5' RACE reads. This table has about 680,000 distinct CDR3 sequences, roughly 49% appearing once. Staff drew roughly 10 milliliters of peripheral blood from each donor. Germline assignment: CDR1 SGHRS and CDR2 YFSETQ. The CDR3 length is 15 residues. Trimming removed 3 bases at V and 5 bases at J, with 15 bases between. Sequencing was carried out using blood. This chain connects TRBV5-1 to TRBJ2-1; D not resolved. This sequence originates from a woman aged 55-70 years in good health. This CDR3 is CASSSRAVSHNEQFF. In DNA, the CDR3 is TGCGCCAGCAGCTCCCGCGCGGTATCCCACAATGAGCAGTTCTTC.